The present T cell receptor beta chain was sequenced within a study of cytomegalovirus exposure and HLA in healthy donors. It was with 60 Vbeta and 13 Jbeta primers that the PCR ran. Sequenced by immunoSEQ multiplex PCR; TCRdb stores in-frame clones only, minus some. The sample lists under 200,000 clones, around 68% occurring once. Germline assignment: CDR1 LNHDA and CDR2 SQIVND (reference sequence). V lost 3 bases to trimming and J lost 6 bases, with 12 bases between them. CDR3 length: 13 residues. The V call is TRBV19, the J call TRBJ2-7, with D hard to call. The sequenced sample consisted of PBMCs. This clonotype was sampled from a man aged 45 to 65 in good health and CMV-seronegative. The CDR3 coding sequence is TGTGCCAGTAGTATTGGCCTGGCACGCGAGCAGTACTTC. This encodes CASSIGLAREQYF.